These 2 T cell receptor beta chains originate from one sample sequenced in a study of T cell changes during pregnancy in multiple sclerosis. The assay was immunoSEQ multiplex PCR, and TCRdb's table has in-frame clones only and misses some. The repertoire has about 32,000 clones, roughly nine tenths of them found once; the top ten carry under 5%. The sample consisted of CD8+ T cells from peripheral blood mononuclear cells, taken in the second trimester of pregnancy. Receptor source: a female donor in good health, enrolled as a control in a pregnancy study.

The chain couples TRBV4-3 to TRBJ1-1, with TRBD1 matching 7 bases. From germline, CDR1 is LGHNA and CDR2 YSLEER. This CDR3 is 14 amino acids long. V dropped 3 bases and J dropped 0; count of bases not matched to a gene: 1. This CDR3 reads CASSQQGVNTEAFF. CDR3 bases: TGCGCCAGCAGCCAGCAGGGGGTGAACACTGAAGCTTTCTTT.

The rearrangement uses TRBV19 and TRBJ1-4; D is unclear. This CDR3 region has 14 residues. Deletions cut 5 bases from V and 5 bases from J, with 12 bases between. The germline gives CDR1 LNHDA, CDR2 SQIVND (reference sequence). This chain's CDR3 is CASSSDAQNEKLFF. DNA of the CDR3: TGTGCCAGTAGTTCTGATGCCCAGAATGAAAAACTGTTTTTT.